This T cell receptor beta chain was obtained from a study of OX40 agonist ivuxolimab in advanced cancers. Overall study results and limits: With doses of 0.1 to 3.0 mg/kg, CD4+ and CD8+ blood T cells had undergone clonal expansion by week 6. Among the lowest levels of clonal expansion were found in partial responders at 0.1-3.0 mg/kg.

CDR1 is SGHTA, CDR2 FQGTGA, per germline. The CDR3 has 15 residues. V lost 3 bases and J 0 bases, leaving 9 bases between the germline ends. Only in-frame clones appear in the TCRdb table, and some are missing; sequencing was by immunoSEQ multiplex PCR. The sample holds about 100,000 clones; 90% are singletons and the top ten take 0.15% to 0.2%. In regard to this clone: Its antigen is not known.

The source is an adult with an advanced solid tumor such as melanoma, head and neck, liver or kidney cancer. The chain uses TRBV7-3 and TRBJ2-1; no reliable D call. This material consisted of CD4+ or CD8+ T cells sorted from blood, taken in a trial of the OX40 agonist ivuxolimab. The CDR3 bases are TGTGCCAGCAGCTTCGGGCCGAGCTCCTACAATGAGCAGTTCTTC. This sequence encodes CASSFGPSSYNEQFF.